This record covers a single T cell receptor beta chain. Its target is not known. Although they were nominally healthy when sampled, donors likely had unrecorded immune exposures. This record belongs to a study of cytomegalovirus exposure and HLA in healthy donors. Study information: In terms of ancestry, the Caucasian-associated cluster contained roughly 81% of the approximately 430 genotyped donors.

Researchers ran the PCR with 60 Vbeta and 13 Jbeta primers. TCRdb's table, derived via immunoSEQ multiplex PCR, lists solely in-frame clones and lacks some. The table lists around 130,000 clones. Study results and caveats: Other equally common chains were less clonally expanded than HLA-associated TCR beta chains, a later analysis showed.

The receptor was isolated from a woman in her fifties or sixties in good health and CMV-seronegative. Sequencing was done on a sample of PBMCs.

The CDR3 protein is CASSFGASGANVLTF. As DNA, the CDR3 is TGTGCCAGCAGCTTTGGGGCCTCTGGGGCCAACGTCCTGACTTTC. The rearrangement uses TRBV7-9 and TRBJ2-6; D is perhaps TRBD1 (5 bases). The germline V and J ends were trimmed by 3 bases and 0 bases, with 6 bases remaining between them. CDR1 is SEHNR, CDR2 FQNEAQ, per germline (reference sequence). This CDR3 has 15 amino acids.